This T cell receptor (beta chain) is drawn from a study of blood T cells in healthy people across ages (dated by TCRdb to between 2014 and 2017). For the study in its entirety: In model experiments, template switching captured roughly one uniquely barcoded TCR beta cDNA molecule for every two T cells. To avoid experimental bias, donors of different ages were distributed randomly across sequencing lanes. The donors were split into four age groups: young (average about 16 years), middle-aged (roughly 39), aged (62) and long-lived (about 82). Two additional independent replicas of 1 million unique cDNA reads from the same blood draw were analyzed for two donors (one aged 18 to 30 and one aged 80 or older). The study measured age-related changes in TCR beta repertoire diversity using deep sequencing normalized with unique cDNA molecular identifiers.

The approximately 40 donors, aged roughly 6 to 90 years, were systemically healthy Caucasian individuals from Russia. About 10 milliliters of peripheral blood were collected from each donor into EDTA-treated Vacutainer tubes. Ficoll-Paque density-gradient centrifugation was used to isolate PBMCs, with at least 6.5 million per sample. Trizol reagent was used to extract total RNA from PBMCs, with at least 6 micrograms per sample. The percentages of naive CD45RAhigh/CD27high T cells were determined by flow cytometry on a PBMC aliquot from every donor. Results and caveats for the whole study, not just this receptor: Because donor CMV infection status was unknown, age-related changes in expanded clonotypes were potentially confounded. Observed TCR beta diversity per million T cells fell roughly linearly with age, and a significant reduction was already apparent by age around 40. Conclusive comparison of naive and antigen-experienced compartments was prevented by the profiling of bulk unsorted PBMCs. Estimates of total diversity from one million sequenced T cells were regarded as lower bounds and underestimates. Compared with the aged group, the long-lived group had more naive CD4+ T cells, fewer expanded clones and increased TCR diversity, suggesting age selection. A strong correlation was found between observed TCR beta diversity and the percentage of naive T cells measured by flow cytometry.

This clonotype was picked up a small number of times. Its antigen is unknown. Base-call qualities are not available, and no considerably larger clone is one nucleotide away. Receptor amplification or capture employed 5' RACE. Sequencing used an Illumina HiSeq 2500. A second PCR of about 7 to 12 cycles was performed with a sample-barcoded 5' primer and a J-beta primer mix. Each TCR beta cDNA molecule received a unique molecular identifier from a template-switch 5' adaptor carrying 12 random nucleotides. At least 2.5 million CDR3-containing paired-end reads were obtained from each sample. The Mint cDNA synthesis kit, primed by a TRBC-specific oligonucleotide, was used to synthesize first-strand cDNA from all RNA. After uracil-DNA glycosylase treatment, a first 18-cycle PCR used universal primers M1SS and BC2_uni_R on all cDNA. In the paper's pipeline: Each sample was normalized by randomly selecting 1 million high-quality reads, each carrying a distinct molecular identifier. Instead of being binned into consensus sequences, reads that shared molecular identifiers were thrown out. MiTCR, run with a Q25 quality threshold and the strictest error-elimination algorithm, handled CDR3 identification, clonotype clustering and error correction. A nonparametric unseen species model using Euler transformation provided a lower-bound estimate of total TCR beta diversity. The public reads were quality trimmed at Q25 with fastp and then assembled into clones with MiXCR by TCRdb, keeping productive beta chains. Rows matching on CDR3 protein sequence are summarized as one entry with the most common DNA and genes. Clone size and V and J calls follow TCRdb, not the original study. The sample table records over 950,000 distinct CDR3 sequences; roughly half of these occur just once. The ten top clones hold about a fifth of the sample.

CDR1 and CDR2 are drawn from the germline V gene (reference sequence): SGHKS, YYEKEE. From the cysteine through the phenylalanine, the CDR3 covers 13 amino acids. CDR3 DNA is the only sequence kept; it has 39 bases, read in frame from the first base. V is clipped by 2 bases and J by 6 bases, and the sequence between their germline boundaries is 9 bases long. The V and J genes are TRBV5-5 and TRBJ2-4; no D segment can be confidently identified. What was sequenced was blood. This clonotype was obtained from a woman in her sixties in good health. The DNA sequence reads TGTGCCAGCAGCTTTGTTTTTGGAAACATTCAGTACTTC. This is translated as CASSFVFGNIQYF. With all but the CDR3 taken from the reference TRBV5-5 and TRBJ2-4 genes, the full variable domain is: DAGVTQSPTHLIKTRGQQVTLRCSPISGHKSVSWYQQVLGQGPQFIFQYYEKEERGRGNFPDRFSARQFPNYSSELNVNALLLGDSALYLCASSFVFGNIQYFGAGTRLSVL.